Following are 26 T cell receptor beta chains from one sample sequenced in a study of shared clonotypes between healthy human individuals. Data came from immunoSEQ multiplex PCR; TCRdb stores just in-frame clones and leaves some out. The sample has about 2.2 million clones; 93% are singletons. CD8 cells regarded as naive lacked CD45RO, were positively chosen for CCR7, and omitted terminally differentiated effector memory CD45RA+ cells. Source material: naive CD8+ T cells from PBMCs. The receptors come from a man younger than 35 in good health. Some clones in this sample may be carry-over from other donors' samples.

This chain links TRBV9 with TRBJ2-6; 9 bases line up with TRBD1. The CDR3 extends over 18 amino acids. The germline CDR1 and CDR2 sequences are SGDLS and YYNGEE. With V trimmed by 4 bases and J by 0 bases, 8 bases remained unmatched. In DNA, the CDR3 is TGTGCCAGCAGCCTAACCGGGACAGGGCTCTCTGGGGCCAACGTCCTGACTTTC. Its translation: CASSLTGTGLSGANVLTF. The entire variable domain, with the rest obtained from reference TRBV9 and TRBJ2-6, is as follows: DSGVTQTPKHLITATGQRVTLRCSPRSGDLSVYWYQQSLDQGLQFLIQYYNGEERAKGNILERFSAQQFPDLHSELNLSSLELGDSALYFCASSLTGTGLSGANVLTFGAGSRLTVL.

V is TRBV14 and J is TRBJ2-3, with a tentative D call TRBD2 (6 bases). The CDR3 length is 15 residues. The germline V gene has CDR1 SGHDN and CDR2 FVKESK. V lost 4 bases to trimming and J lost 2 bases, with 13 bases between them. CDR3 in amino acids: CASSPGAAVTDTQYF. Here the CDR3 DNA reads TGTGCCAGCAGCCCGGGAGCAGCTGTCACAGATACGCAGTATTTT.

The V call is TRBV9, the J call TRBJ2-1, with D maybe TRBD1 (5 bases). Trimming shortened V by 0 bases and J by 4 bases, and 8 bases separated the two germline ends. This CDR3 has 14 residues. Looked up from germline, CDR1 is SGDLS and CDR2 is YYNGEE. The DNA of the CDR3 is TGTGCCAGCAGCGTAGGATCAGGGTACAATGAGCAGTTCTTC. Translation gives CASSVGSGYNEQFF.

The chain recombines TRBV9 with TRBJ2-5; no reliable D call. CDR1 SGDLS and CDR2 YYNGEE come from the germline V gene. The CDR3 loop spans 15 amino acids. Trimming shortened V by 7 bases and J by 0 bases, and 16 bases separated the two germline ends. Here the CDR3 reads CASGKGRAYQETQYF. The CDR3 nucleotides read TGTGCCAGCGGAAAAGGAAGGGCGTACCAAGAGACCCAGTACTTC.

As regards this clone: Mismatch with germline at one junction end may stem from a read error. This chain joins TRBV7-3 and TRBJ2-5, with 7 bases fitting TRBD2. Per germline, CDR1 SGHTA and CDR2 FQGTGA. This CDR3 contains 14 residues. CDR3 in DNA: TGTGCCAGCAGCCCTAGCGGCGCCCAAGACACCCAGTACTTC. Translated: CASSPSGAQDTQYF.

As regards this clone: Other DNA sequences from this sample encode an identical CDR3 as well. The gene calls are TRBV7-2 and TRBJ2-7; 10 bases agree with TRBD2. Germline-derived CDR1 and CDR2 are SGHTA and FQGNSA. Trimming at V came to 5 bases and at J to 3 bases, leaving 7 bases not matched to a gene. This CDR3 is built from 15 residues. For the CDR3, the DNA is TGTGCCAGCAGCCCGCGGACTAGCGGAAGCTACGAGCAGTACTTC. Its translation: CASSPRTSGSYEQYF.

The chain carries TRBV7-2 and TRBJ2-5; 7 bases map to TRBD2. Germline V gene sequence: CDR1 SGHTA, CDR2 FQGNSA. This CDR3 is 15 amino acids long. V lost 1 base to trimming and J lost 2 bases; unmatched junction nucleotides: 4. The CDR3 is CASSLGGLFQETQYF. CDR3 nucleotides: TGTGCCAGCAGCTTAGGGGGACTATTTCAAGAGACCCAGTACTTC.

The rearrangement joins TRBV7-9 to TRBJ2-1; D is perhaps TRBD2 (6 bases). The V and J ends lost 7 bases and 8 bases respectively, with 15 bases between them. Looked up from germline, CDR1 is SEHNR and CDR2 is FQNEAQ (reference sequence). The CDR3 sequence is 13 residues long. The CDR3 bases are TGTGCCAGCACACCGGGAGCAGGGTATGAGCAGTTCTTC. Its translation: CASTPGAGYEQFF.

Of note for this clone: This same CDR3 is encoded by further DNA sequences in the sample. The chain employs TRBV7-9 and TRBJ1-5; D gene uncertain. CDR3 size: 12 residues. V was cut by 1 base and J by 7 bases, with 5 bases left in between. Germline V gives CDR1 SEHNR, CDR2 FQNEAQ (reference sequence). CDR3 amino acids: CASSLDGQPQHF. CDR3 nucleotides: TGTGCCAGCAGCTTAGATGGGCAGCCCCAGCATTTT.

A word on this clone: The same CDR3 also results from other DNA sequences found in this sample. The CDR3 reads CASSAGLANEQFF. The CDR3 DNA is TGTGCCAGCAGCGCGGGACTTGCTAATGAGCAGTTCTTC. This rearrangement joins TRBV9 to TRBJ2-1; possibly TRBD2 for D (6 bases). CDR1 is SGDLS, CDR2 YYNGEE, per germline. The V end was cut by 3 bases, the J end by 7 bases, with 11 bases between. This CDR3 has 13 residues.

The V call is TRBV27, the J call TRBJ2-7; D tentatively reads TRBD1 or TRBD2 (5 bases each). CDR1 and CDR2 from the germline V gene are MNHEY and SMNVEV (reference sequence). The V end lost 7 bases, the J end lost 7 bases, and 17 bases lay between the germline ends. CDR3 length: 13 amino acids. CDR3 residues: CASTPFWGYEQYF. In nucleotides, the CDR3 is TGTGCCAGCACCCCGTTTTGGGGGTATGAGCAGTACTTC.

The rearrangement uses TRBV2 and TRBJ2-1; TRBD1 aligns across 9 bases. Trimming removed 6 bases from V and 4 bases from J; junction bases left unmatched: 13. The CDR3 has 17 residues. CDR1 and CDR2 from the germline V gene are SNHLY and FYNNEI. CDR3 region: CASRERLGQGFYNEQFF. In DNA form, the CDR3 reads TGTGCCAGCAGGGAACGCCTGGGACAGGGATTTTACAATGAGCAGTTCTTC. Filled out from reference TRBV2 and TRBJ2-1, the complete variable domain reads EPEVTQTPSHQVTQMGQEVILRCVPISNHLYFYWYRQILGQKVEFLVSFYNNEISEKSEIFDDQFSVERPDGSNFTLKIRSTKLEDSAMYFCASRERLGQGFYNEQFFGPGTRLTVL.

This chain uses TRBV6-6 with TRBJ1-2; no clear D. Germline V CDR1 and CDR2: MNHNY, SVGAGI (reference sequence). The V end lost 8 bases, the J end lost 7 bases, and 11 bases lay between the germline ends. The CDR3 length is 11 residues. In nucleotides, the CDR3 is TGTGCCAGCTGGAAAGCGCGTGGCTACACCTTC. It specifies CASWKARGYTF.

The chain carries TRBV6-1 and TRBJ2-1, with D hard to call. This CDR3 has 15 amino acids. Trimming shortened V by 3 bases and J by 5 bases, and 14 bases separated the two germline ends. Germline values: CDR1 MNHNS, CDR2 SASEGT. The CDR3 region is CASSDSYIPHNEQFF. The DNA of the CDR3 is TGTGCCAGCAGTGATTCGTACATACCCCACAATGAGCAGTTCTTC.

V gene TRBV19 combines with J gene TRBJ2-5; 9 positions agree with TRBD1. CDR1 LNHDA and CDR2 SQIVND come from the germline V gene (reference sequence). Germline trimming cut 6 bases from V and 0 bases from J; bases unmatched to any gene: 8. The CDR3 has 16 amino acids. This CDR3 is CASRRTGQGYQETQYF. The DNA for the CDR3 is TGTGCCAGTAGACGGACAGGACAGGGGTACCAAGAGACCCAGTACTTC.

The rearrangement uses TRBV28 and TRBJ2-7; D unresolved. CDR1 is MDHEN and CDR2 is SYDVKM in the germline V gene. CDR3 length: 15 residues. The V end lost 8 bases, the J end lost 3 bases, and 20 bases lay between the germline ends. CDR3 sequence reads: CASRPARDSGYEQYF. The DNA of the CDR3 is TGTGCCAGCCGACCAGCTCGCGACTCCGGCTACGAGCAGTACTTC.

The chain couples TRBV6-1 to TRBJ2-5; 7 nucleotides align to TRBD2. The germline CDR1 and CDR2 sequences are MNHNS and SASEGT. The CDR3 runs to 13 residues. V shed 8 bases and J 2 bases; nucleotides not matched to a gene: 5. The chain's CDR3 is CASGGTIQETQYF. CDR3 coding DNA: TGTGCCAGCGGGGGGACTATTCAAGAGACCCAGTACTTC.

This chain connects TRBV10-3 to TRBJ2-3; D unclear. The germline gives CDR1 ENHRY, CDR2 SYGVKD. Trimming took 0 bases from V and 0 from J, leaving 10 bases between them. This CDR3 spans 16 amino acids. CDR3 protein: CAISESRDSSTDTQYF. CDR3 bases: TGTGCCATCAGTGAGTCTCGCGACTCAAGCACAGATACGCAGTATTTT.

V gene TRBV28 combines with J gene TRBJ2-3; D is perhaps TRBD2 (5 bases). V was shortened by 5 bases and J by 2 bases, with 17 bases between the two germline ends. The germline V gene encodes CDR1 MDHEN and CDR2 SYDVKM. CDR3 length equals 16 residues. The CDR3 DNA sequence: TGTGCCAGCAGTCCCGTTATGACGAGGGCCACAGATACGCAGTATTTT. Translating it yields CASSPVMTRATDTQYF.

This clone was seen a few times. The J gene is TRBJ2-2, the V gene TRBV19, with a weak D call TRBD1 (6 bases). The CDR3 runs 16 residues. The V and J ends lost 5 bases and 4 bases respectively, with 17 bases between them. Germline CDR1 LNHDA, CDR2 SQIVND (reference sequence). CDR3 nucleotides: TGTGCCAGTAGTTCCTTGGACAGAGGAATCACCGGGGAGCTGTTTTTT. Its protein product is CASSSLDRGITGELFF.

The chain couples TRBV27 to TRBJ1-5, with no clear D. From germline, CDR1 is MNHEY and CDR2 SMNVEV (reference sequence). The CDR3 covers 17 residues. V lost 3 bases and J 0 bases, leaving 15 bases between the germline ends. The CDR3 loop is CASSFSGRLYSNQPQHF. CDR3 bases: TGTGCCAGCAGTTTCTCCGGGAGACTCTATAGCAATCAGCCCCAGCATTTT.

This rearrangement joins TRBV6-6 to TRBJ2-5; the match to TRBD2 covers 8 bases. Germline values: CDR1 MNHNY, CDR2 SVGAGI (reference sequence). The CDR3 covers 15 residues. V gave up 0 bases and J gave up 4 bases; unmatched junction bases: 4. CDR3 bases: TGTGCCAGCAGTTACTCGATTCTAGCGGGAGAGACCCAGTACTTC. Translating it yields CASSYSILAGETQYF.

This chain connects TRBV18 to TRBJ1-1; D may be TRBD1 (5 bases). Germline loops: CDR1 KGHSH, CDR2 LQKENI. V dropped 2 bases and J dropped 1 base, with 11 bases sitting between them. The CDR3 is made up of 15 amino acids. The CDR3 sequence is CASSPSQGENTEAFF. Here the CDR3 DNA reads TGTGCCAGCTCACCATCGCAGGGCGAGAACACTGAAGCTTTCTTT.

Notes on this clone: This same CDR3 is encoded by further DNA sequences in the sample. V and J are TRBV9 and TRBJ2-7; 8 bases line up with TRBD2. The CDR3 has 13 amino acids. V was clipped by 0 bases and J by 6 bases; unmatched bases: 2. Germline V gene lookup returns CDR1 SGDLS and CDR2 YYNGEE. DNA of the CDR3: TGTGCCAGCAGCGTAGCGGGACTAGGCGAGCAGTACTTC. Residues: CASSVAGLGEQYF. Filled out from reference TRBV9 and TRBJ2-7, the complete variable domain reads DSGVTQTPKHLITATGQRVTLRCSPRSGDLSVYWYQQSLDQGLQFLIQYYNGEERAKGNILERFSAQQFPDLHSELNLSSLELGDSALYFCASSVAGLGEQYFGPGTRLTVT.

CDR3 nucleotides: TGTGCCAGCAGTCTTGCTAGCGGCTACGAGCAGTACTTC. Its translation is CASSLASGYEQYF. V is TRBV14 and J is TRBJ2-7, with 7 positions matching TRBD2. Unmatched junction bases numbered 5, after V lost 6 bases and J lost 3 bases. Germline loops: CDR1 SGHDN, CDR2 FVKESK. The CDR3 loop spans 13 amino acids.

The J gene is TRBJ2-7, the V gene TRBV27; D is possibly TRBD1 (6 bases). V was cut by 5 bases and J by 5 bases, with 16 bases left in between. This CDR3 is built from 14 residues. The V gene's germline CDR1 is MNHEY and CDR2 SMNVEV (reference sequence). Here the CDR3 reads CASSHQGPGDEQYF. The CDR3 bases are TGTGCCAGCAGTCACCAGGGGCCGGGTGACGAGCAGTACTTC.